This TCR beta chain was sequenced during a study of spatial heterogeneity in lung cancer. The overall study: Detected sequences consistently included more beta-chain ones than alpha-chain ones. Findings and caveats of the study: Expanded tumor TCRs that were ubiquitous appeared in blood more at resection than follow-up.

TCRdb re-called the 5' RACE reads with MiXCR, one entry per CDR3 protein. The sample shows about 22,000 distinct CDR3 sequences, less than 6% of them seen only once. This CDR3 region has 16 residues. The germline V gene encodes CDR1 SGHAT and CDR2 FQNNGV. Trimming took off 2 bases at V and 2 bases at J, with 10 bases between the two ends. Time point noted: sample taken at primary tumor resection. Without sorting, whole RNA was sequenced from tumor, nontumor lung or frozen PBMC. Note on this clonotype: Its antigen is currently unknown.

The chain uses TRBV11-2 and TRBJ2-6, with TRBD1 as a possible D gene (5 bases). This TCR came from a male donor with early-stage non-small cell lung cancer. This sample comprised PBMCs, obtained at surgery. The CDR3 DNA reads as TGTGCCAGCAGCTTACAGGGAATAGCTGGGGCCAACGTCCTGACTTTC. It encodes CASSLQGIAGANVLTF.